This TCR beta chain was identified during a study of radiation and T cells in renal cell carcinoma. Study details: Nephrectomy followed 15 Gy stereotactic body radiation by 4 weeks. Study observations and caveats: From baseline, blood top tumor clonotypes peaked at 2 weeks post-radiation. Pretreatment tumor biopsies were lacking, so baseline clonotypes are unknown.

Clones were read by immunoSEQ multiplex PCR, and TCRdb kept only the in-frame ones, dropping some. Among around 160,000 clones listed, approximately 90% were seen once. This clone was picked up a small number of times. Antigen: not known. Trimming cost V 1 base and J 3 bases, with 16 bases left between them. The germline V gene has CDR1 MGHRA and CDR2 YSYEKL. The length of the CDR3 is 16 residues. Regarding time point: baseline pretreatment blood. The treatment was: 15 Gy SBRT to primary tumor, nephrectomy 4 weeks later. This chain joins TRBV4-1 and TRBJ2-7, with D tentatively TRBD1 (7 bases). The sample consisted of blood, taken from a patient whose treatment included radiotherapy and nephrectomy. The source of this sequence is a woman in her 70s with renal cell carcinoma. The CDR3 protein is CASSQAEAGGFYEQYF. In DNA, the CDR3 is TGCGCCAGCAGCCAAGCCGAGGCAGGGGGGTTCTACGAGCAGTACTTC.